These 5 T cell receptor beta chains came from one sample sequenced in a study of cytomegalovirus exposure and HLA in healthy donors (dated by TCRdb to 2016 to 2017). The library was obtained by the immunoSEQ multiplex PCR assay. The multiplex PCR relied on a mix of 60 forward primers for TCR Vbeta segments and 13 reverse primers for TCR Jbeta segments. The clones in this table, taken by TCRdb from immuneACCESS, are in-frame only. Not every clone is retained; where verified, under half of the shortfall comes from an unresolved V gene, and the cause of the rest is unknown. The sample table holds about 120,000 clones, of which 77% were seen once. The ten largest make up about 4.3% of the sample. The sequenced material came from PBMCs. These receptors all stem from a male donor in good health and CMV-seropositive.

This chain uses TRBV6-5 with TRBJ2-7; 8 nucleotides align to TRBD1. Per the germline V gene, CDR1 is MNHEY and CDR2 is SVGAGI. This CDR3 has 14 amino acids. V trimming: 4 bases; J trimming: 5 bases; junction bases outside the gene matches: 7. CDR3 sequence: CASSLDRENDEQYF. DNA for the CDR3: TGTGCCAGCAGTTTGGACAGGGAGAATGACGAGCAGTACTTC.

The chain links TRBV6-4 to TRBJ2-7, with unresolved D. In germline, CDR1 is MRHNA, CDR2 SNTAGT. The V end was cut by 11 bases, the J end by 5 bases, with 19 bases between. The CDR3 has 13 residues. This CDR3 is CADAAQEAHEQYF. CDR3 nucleotide sequence: TGTGCCGACGCCGCCCAAGAGGCCCACGAGCAGTACTTC.

The chain is built from TRBV28 and TRBJ2-1, with 10 bases lining up with TRBD1. With 5 bases clipped from V and 5 bases from J, the junction kept 3 bases outside the gene matches. The CDR3 runs 14 residues. Per germline, CDR1 MDHEN and CDR2 SYDVKM. The CDR3 loop is CASSRDRGHNEQFF. As DNA, the CDR3 is TGTGCCAGCAGTCGGGACAGGGGTCACAATGAGCAGTTCTTC. Drawing the rest from reference TRBV28 and TRBJ2-1, the complete variable domain is DVKVTQSSRYLVKRTGEKVFLECVQDMDHENMFWYRQDPGLGLRLIYFSYDVKMKEKGDIPEGYSVSREKKERFSLILESASTNQTSMYLCASSRDRGHNEQFFGPGTRLTVL.

The genes are TRBV18 and TRBJ2-1; 8 bases map to TRBD1. The CDR3 length is 16 residues. CDR1 and CDR2 from the germline V gene are KGHSH and LQKENI. The J segment lost 8 bases and the V segment lost 5 bases, leaving 14 bases of the junction unmatched. The CDR3 loop reads CASSTPGGGGLDEQFF. The CDR3 DNA is TGTGCCAGCTCAACCCCAGGGGGCGGAGGATTAGATGAGCAGTTCTTC.

The V gene is TRBV25-1, the J gene TRBJ2-1; D might be TRBD2 (6 bases). This CDR3 is 11 amino acids long. Trimming took off 8 bases at V and 15 bases at J, with 17 bases between the two ends. CDR1 and CDR2 (germline): MGHDK, SYGVNS. The CDR3 nucleotides read TGTGCCAGCGCGGAGGGCAACCGGTGGTTCTTC. Translated: CASAEGNRWFF.